This TCR beta chain came from a study of T cell responses to AZD1222 COVID-19 vaccine. Produced via immunoSEQ multiplex PCR; TCRdb's table is partial and in-frame only. The data hold over 120,000 clones, with 85% to 95% observed a single time. About this clone itself: What it recognizes is unknown.

Findings of the study overall: All repertoire sampling was performed exclusively after the peak T cell response. A reported finding is that nearly half of spike-specific TCRs target unmutated variant regions.

The TCR was taken from an adult who received the AZD1222 COVID-19 vaccine. Material: peripheral blood, obtained 28 days after the second AZD1222 dose.

CDR3 nucleotide sequence: TGTGCCAGCAGTTCACCAGGCTGGGCAGCTAATGAAAAACTGTTTTTT. This encodes CASSSPGWAANEKLFF. V is TRBV28 and J is TRBJ1-4; D remains unclear. V dropped 4 bases and J dropped 3 bases, with 15 bases sitting between them. Germline loops: CDR1 MDHEN, CDR2 SYDVKM. The length of the CDR3 is 16 residues. Full variable domain (missing parts from reference TRBV28 and TRBJ1-4): DVKVTQSSRYLVKRTGEKVFLECVQDMDHENMFWYRQDPGLGLRLIYFSYDVKMKEKGDIPEGYSVSREKKERFSLILESASTNQTSMYLCASSSPGWAANEKLFFGSGTQLSVL.